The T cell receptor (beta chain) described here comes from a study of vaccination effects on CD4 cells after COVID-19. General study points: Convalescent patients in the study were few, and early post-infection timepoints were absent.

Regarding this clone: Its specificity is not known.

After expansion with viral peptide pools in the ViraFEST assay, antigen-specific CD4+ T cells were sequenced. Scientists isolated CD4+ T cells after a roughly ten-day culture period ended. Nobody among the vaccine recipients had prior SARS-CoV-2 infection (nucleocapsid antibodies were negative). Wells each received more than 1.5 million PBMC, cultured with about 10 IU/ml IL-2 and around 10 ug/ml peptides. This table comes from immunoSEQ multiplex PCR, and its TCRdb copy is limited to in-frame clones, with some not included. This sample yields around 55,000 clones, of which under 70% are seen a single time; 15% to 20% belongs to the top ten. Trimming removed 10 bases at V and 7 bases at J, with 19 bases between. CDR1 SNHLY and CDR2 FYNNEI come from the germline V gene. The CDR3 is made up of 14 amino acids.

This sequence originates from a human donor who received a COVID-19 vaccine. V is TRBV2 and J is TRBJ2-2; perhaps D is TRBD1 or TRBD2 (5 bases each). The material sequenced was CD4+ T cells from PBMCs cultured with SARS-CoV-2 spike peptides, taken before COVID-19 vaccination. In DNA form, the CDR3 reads TGTGCCACCAAGTTCATGAGGGGTTTCGGGGAGCTGTTTTTT. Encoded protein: CATKFMRGFGELFF.